This entry lists 32 T cell receptor beta chains sequenced from one sample in a study of cytomegalovirus exposure and HLA in healthy donors. Only in-frame clones appear in the TCRdb table, and some are missing; sequencing was by immunoSEQ multiplex PCR. The sample consists of roughly 120,000 clones, roughly 86% of them appearing once. The sample was PBMCs. These receptors were taken from a man aged 25-45 years in good health and CMV-seronegative.

This chain links TRBV28 with TRBJ1-5, with 8 positions matching TRBD1. V shed 4 bases, J shed 0 bases, and the junction held 8 bases outside the gene matches. The CDR3 covers 17 residues. Germline lookup yields CDR1 MDHEN and CDR2 SYDVKM. Here the CDR3 reads CASSSPGQDFSNQPQHF. The CDR3 DNA reads as TGTGCCAGCAGTTCTCCGGGACAGGACTTTAGCAATCAGCCCCAGCATTTT.

The rearrangement links TRBV19 to TRBJ1-5; TRBD1 matches at 8 bases. J lost 0 bases, V lost 1 base, and 5 bases had no gene match. Germline V gene lookup returns CDR1 LNHDA and CDR2 SQIVND (reference sequence). The CDR3 length is 17 residues. The CDR3 DNA is TGTGCCAGTAGTATAGGGACAGGGCCGACTAGCAATCAGCCCCAGCATTTT. Translation gives CASSIGTGPTSNQPQHF.

This chain joins TRBV7-9 and TRBJ2-1; D unclear. The germline V gene encodes CDR1 SEHNR and CDR2 FQNEAQ (reference sequence). With 4 bases removed from V and 9 bases from J, the gap between germline ends came to 10 bases. The length of the CDR3 is 12 residues. The CDR3 DNA reads as TGTGCCAGCAGCTGGAGAGGTACTGAGCAGTTCTTC. It yields the protein CASSWRGTEQFF. The full variable domain, completed using reference TRBV7-9 and TRBJ2-1, is DTGVSQNPRHKITKRGQNVTFRCDPISEHNRLYWYRQTLGQGPEFLTYFQNEAQLEKSRLLSDRFSAERPKGSFSTLEIQRTEQGDSAMYLCASSWRGTEQFFGPGTRLTVL.

V is TRBV7-9 and J is TRBJ2-7; 7 bases are a match to TRBD1. Trimming cost V 5 bases and J 7 bases; bases outside gene matches: 14. CDR1 and CDR2 from the germline V gene are SEHNR and FQNEAQ (reference sequence). This CDR3 is built from 15 residues. CDR3 nucleotide sequence: TGTGCCAGCAGCGACGGGACAGTCTACCCCCCGGAGCAGTACTTC. As protein: CASSDGTVYPPEQYF.

V is TRBV4-1 and J is TRBJ1-2; weak D call: TRBD1 (6 bases). CDR1 and CDR2 (germline): MGHRA, YSYEKL. The CDR3 loop spans 14 amino acids. Trimming removed 1 base from V and 4 bases from J, with 10 bases in between. Here the CDR3 reads CASSQGTRGYGYTF. CDR3 coding DNA: TGCGCCAGCAGCCAAGGGACCAGGGGCTATGGCTACACCTTC.

The CDR3 coding sequence is TGTGCCAGCTTGGTAGCGGCGGCCAAAAACATTCAGTACTTC. It codes for CASLVAAAKNIQYF. V usage is TRBV2 and J usage is TRBJ2-4, with D maybe TRBD2 (6 bases). The CDR3 loop spans 14 amino acids. V lost 8 bases, J lost 1 base, and 12 bases lay in between. CDR1 and CDR2 (germline): SNHLY, FYNNEI. The full variable domain, with the rest looked up from reference TRBV2 and TRBJ2-4, is EPEVTQTPSHQVTQMGQEVILRCVPISNHLYFYWYRQILGQKVEFLVSFYNNEISEKSEIFDDQFSVERPDGSNFTLKIRSTKLEDSAMYFCASLVAAAKNIQYFGAGTRLSVL.

V usage is TRBV29-1 and J usage is TRBJ1-2; 7 nucleotides line up with TRBD1. The CDR3 has 15 residues. From germline, CDR1 is SQVTM and CDR2 ANQGSEA. V lost 7 bases and J lost 1; bases outside the gene matches: 12. CDR3 in amino acids: CSARGLGGSNYGYTF. CDR3 nucleotides: TGCAGCGCCCGTGGGCTAGGGGGCAGTAACTATGGCTACACCTTC.

The V call is TRBV10-3, the J call TRBJ2-2, with 9 bases aligning to TRBD1. Losses at the gene ends were 0 bases for V and 3 bases for J; bases not matched to a gene: 5. This CDR3 comprises 17 residues. Germline V gives CDR1 ENHRY, CDR2 SYGVKD. CDR3 nucleotides: TGTGCCATCAGTGAGTCGGACGGGACAGGGTACACCGGGGAGCTGTTTTTT. It translates to CAISESDGTGYTGELFF.

The gene calls are TRBV28 and TRBJ1-5, with 9 bases lining up with TRBD1. This CDR3 contains 14 residues. The trim removed 10 bases at V and 5 bases at J, leaving 9 bases unmatched. The germline V gene encodes CDR1 MDHEN and CDR2 SYDVKM. The CDR3 DNA follows: TGTGCCACCACCCCCGGGACAGGGCATCAGCCCCAGCATTTT. Encoded protein: CATTPGTGHQPQHF.

In this sample, this clone turned up once. The CDR3 loop is CASSRAGPPYEQYF. DNA of the CDR3: TGTGCCAGCTCAAGAGCGGGGCCCCCCTACGAGCAGTACTTC. This chain connects TRBV18 to TRBJ2-7, with 7 bases aligning to TRBD2. The CDR3 runs to 14 residues. Per germline, CDR1 KGHSH and CDR2 LQKENI. The J segment lost 2 bases and the V segment lost 5 bases, leaving 6 bases of the junction unmatched.

This clone has a single count. This chain links TRBV5-4 with TRBJ1-1, with no clear D. Germline V gives CDR1 SGHNT, CDR2 YYREEE (reference sequence). Between the trimmed V and J ends, which lost 0 bases and 1 base, there was a span of 13 bases. This CDR3 region has 16 residues. The CDR3 nucleotides read TGTGCCAGCAGCTTGGGCAGTGTTTCTAGGAACACTGAAGCTTTCTTT. It translates to CASSLGSVSRNTEAFF. The entire variable domain, with the rest obtained from reference TRBV5-4 and TRBJ1-1, is as follows: ETGVTQSPTHLIKTRGQQVTLRCSSQSGHNTVSWYQQALGQGPQFIFQYYREEENGRGNFPPRFSGLQFPNYSSELNVNALELDDSALYLCASSLGSVSRNTEAFFGQGTRLTVV.

The chain has TRBV21-1 and TRBJ1-5; the DNA was not compared with TRBD1, the D call given in the table. TRBV21-1 is classified as a pseudogene. The CDR3 covers 15 residues. The CDR3 sequence is CASSYRECNNQPQHF. DNA of the CDR3: TGTGCCAGCAGCTACAGGGAGTGTAACAATCAGCCCCAGCATTTT.

The V gene is TRBV11-2, the J gene TRBJ2-1; TRBD2 agrees at 10 bases. This CDR3 has 16 amino acids. V shed 5 bases, J shed 6 bases, and the junction held 10 bases outside the gene matches. The germline CDR1 and CDR2 sequences are SGHAT and FQNNGV. The CDR3 DNA reads TGTGCCAGCAGCCAAGGGTCTAGCGGGGGTCTCAATGAGCAGTTCTTC. Translation: CASSQGSSGGLNEQFF.

The chain is built from TRBV6-1 and TRBJ1-3; the D is unclear. Trimming removed 7 bases at V and 1 base at J, with 11 bases between. CDR1 is MNHNS, CDR2 SASEGT, per germline. The CDR3 is made up of 14 amino acids. The CDR3 region has the DNA TGTGCCAGCAACTCCGTTATTTCTGGAAACACCATATATTTT. Translated, it gives CASNSVISGNTIYF.

The V and J genes are TRBV7-2 and TRBJ1-6, with D possibly matching TRBD1 (5 bases). CDR1 is SGHTA and CDR2 is FQGNSA in the germline V gene. The V gene lost 2 bases and the J gene lost 4 bases, with 15 bases spanning the gap. The CDR3 sequence is 17 residues long. CDR3 nucleotides: TGTGCCAGCAGCTTAATGAGTCCAGGGCCATATAATTCACCCCTCCACTTT. It yields the protein CASSLMSPGPYNSPLHF. Complete variable domain (other parts from reference TRBV7-2 and TRBJ1-6): GAGVSQSPSNKVTEKGKDVELRCDPISGHTALYWYRQSLGQGLEFLIYFQGNSAPDKSGLPSDRFSAERTGGSVSTLTIQRTQQEDSAVYLCASSLMSPGPYNSPLHFGNGTRLTVT.

The chain combines TRBV5-1 with TRBJ2-3; 9 bases align to TRBD2. Germline V lookup: CDR1 SGHRS, CDR2 YFSETQ. V dropped 0 bases and J dropped 3; count of bases not matched to a gene: 2. The CDR3 covers 15 residues. CDR3 sequence reads: CASSLGLAETDTQYF. The CDR3 region has the DNA TGCGCCAGCAGCTTGGGACTAGCGGAGACAGATACGCAGTATTTT. Full variable domain (missing parts from reference TRBV5-1 and TRBJ2-3): KAGVTQTPRYLIKTRGQQVTLSCSPISGHRSVSWYQQTPGQGLQFLFEYFSETQRNKGNFPGRFSGRQFSNSRSEMNVSTLELGDSALYLCASSLGLAETDTQYFGPGTRLTVL.

V is TRBV6-5 and J is TRBJ2-3; D is perhaps TRBD1 (7 bases). This CDR3 comprises 15 residues. V shed 2 bases and J shed 3 bases, with 12 bases lying between them. The V gene's germline CDR1 is MNHEY and CDR2 SVGAGI. The chain's CDR3 is CASSYGGGRTDTQYF. CDR3 nucleotide sequence: TGTGCCAGCAGTTACGGAGGGGGCCGGACAGATACGCAGTATTTT.

This chain joins TRBV5-6 and TRBJ1-6; no firm D call. Per the germline V gene, CDR1 is SGHDT and CDR2 is YYEEEE. The CDR3 contains 13 residues. Between the trimmed V and J ends, which lost 5 bases and 8 bases, there was a span of 11 bases. Written as DNA, the CDR3 is TGTGCCAGCAGTTCCGACTTCGATTCACCCCTCCACTTT. Its protein product is CASSSDFDSPLHF.

The chain recombines TRBV18 with TRBJ2-7; 7 nucleotides align to TRBD1. V was pared by 7 bases and J by 5 bases, with 11 bases of the junction left unmatched. Per the germline V gene, CDR1 is KGHSH and CDR2 is LQKENI. The CDR3 is made up of 14 amino acids. The CDR3: CASFQRQGRDEQYF. The CDR3 DNA is TGTGCCAGCTTTCAACGACAGGGACGCGACGAGCAGTACTTC.

The J gene is TRBJ2-3, the V gene TRBV7-9; 7 nucleotides align to TRBD1. This CDR3 has 15 amino acids. With V trimmed by 5 bases and J by 0 bases, 5 bases remained unmatched. The germline V gene encodes CDR1 SEHNR and CDR2 FQNEAQ (reference sequence). This CDR3 reads CASSPGTASTDTQYF. CDR3 DNA: TGTGCCAGCAGCCCCGGGACAGCCAGCACAGATACGCAGTATTTT.

The V call is TRBV7-2, the J call TRBJ2-5; TRBD1 is a possible D gene (6 bases). The V gene lost 5 bases and the J gene lost 1 base, with 11 bases spanning the gap. Germline CDR1 is SGHTA and CDR2 is FQGNSA. The CDR3 loop spans 14 amino acids. CDR3 sequence: CASSPQGPQETQYF. For the CDR3, the DNA is TGTGCCAGCAGCCCGCAGGGGCCCCAAGAGACCCAGTACTTC.

A single count supports this clone. The chain couples TRBV6-5 to TRBJ1-5; a weak D match, TRBD1 (5 bases). Germline-derived CDR1 and CDR2 are MNHEY and SVGAGI. This CDR3 has 15 amino acids. V lost 0 bases to trimming and J lost 5 bases, with 11 bases between them. The CDR3: CASSYSNRRDQPQHF. Here the CDR3 DNA reads TGTGCCAGCAGTTACTCGAACAGGCGAGATCAGCCCCAGCATTTT.

This clone was seen a handful of times. The rearrangement uses TRBV5-1 and TRBJ1-2; 9 bases line up with TRBD1. This CDR3 is built from 15 residues. Trimming removed 4 bases from V and 2 bases from J; junction bases left unmatched: 6. Germline CDR1 and CDR2: SGHRS and YFSETQ. CDR3 loop: CASSPGTGPNYGYTF. In nucleotides, the CDR3 is TGCGCCAGCAGCCCCGGGACAGGGCCCAACTATGGCTACACCTTC.

The chain couples TRBV9 to TRBJ1-2; D may be TRBD1 (5 bases). Trimming stripped 1 base from V and 7 bases from J, with 17 bases between. CDR1 SGDLS and CDR2 YYNGEE come from the germline V gene. The CDR3 consists of 15 residues. CDR3 region: CASSVMSIGGSGYTF. CDR3 bases: TGTGCCAGCAGCGTAATGTCTATTGGGGGGTCTGGCTACACCTTC. Using reference TRBV9 and TRBJ1-2 for the parts outside the CDR3, the full variable domain is DSGVTQTPKHLITATGQRVTLRCSPRSGDLSVYWYQQSLDQGLQFLIQYYNGEERAKGNILERFSAQQFPDLHSELNLSSLELGDSALYFCASSVMSIGGSGYTFGSGTRLTVV.

The chain employs TRBV5-6 and TRBJ2-7; possibly TRBD1 for D (6 bases). Germline CDR1 SGHDT, CDR2 YYEEEE. The germline V and J ends were trimmed by 4 bases and 4 bases, with 24 bases remaining between them. The CDR3 extends over 17 amino acids. Here the CDR3 DNA reads TGTGCCAGCAGCGGGCTCGCGCCACAGGGTCATCGTTACGAGCAGTACTTC. Protein product: CASSGLAPQGHRYEQYF. The variable domain in full, completed from reference TRBV5-6 and TRBJ2-7, reads DAGVTQSPTHLIKTRGQQVTLRCSPKSGHDTVSWYQQALGQGPQFIFQYYEEEERQRGNFPDRFSGHQFPNYSSELNVNALLLGDSALYLCASSGLAPQGHRYEQYFGPGTRLTVT.

V and J are TRBV18 and TRBJ2-1; 8 bases are a match to TRBD1. This CDR3 comprises 14 residues. In germline, CDR1 is KGHSH, CDR2 LQKENI. The V segment lost 3 bases and the J segment 6 bases; nucleotides outside the gene matches: 4. CDR3 nucleotide sequence: TGTGCCAGCTCACCTGGACAGGGAGGCAATGAGCAGTTCTTC. Translated: CASSPGQGGNEQFF.

The chain carries TRBV20-1 and TRBJ2-7, with D perhaps TRBD1 (6 bases). From germline, CDR1 is DFQATT and CDR2 SNEGSKA (reference sequence). The germline V and J ends were trimmed by 3 bases and 9 bases, with 12 bases remaining between them. The CDR3 covers 11 residues. This CDR3 reads CSASAGAGQYF. Written as DNA, the CDR3 is TGCAGTGCTAGTGCAGGGGCAGGGCAGTACTTC.

The chain joins TRBV6-5 to TRBJ1-1, with D hard to call. V gave up 4 bases and J gave up 3 bases, with 15 bases separating them. CDR3 length equals 15 residues. Germline assignment: CDR1 MNHEY and CDR2 SVGAGI. The CDR3 loop is CASSFHGVLDTEAFF. CDR3 DNA sequence: TGTGCCAGCAGTTTTCATGGAGTATTGGACACTGAAGCTTTCTTT.

This chain links TRBV4-3 with TRBJ2-7; 7 bases are shared with TRBD1. Germline lookup yields CDR1 LGHNA and CDR2 YSLEER. The CDR3 runs to 14 residues. J was trimmed by 3 bases and V by 4 bases; bases with no gene match: 6. Here the CDR3 reads CASSRETGFYEQYF. CDR3 nucleotide sequence: TGCGCCAGCAGCCGAGAGACAGGGTTCTACGAGCAGTACTTC.

V and J are TRBV11-2 and TRBJ1-2, with a possible D match to TRBD1 (5 bases). Trimming stripped 1 base from V and 3 bases from J, with 12 bases between. The CDR3 spans 15 residues. CDR1 and CDR2 from the germline V gene are SGHAT and FQNNGV. The CDR3 sequence is CASSLAGEGYYGYTF. For the CDR3, the DNA is TGTGCCAGCAGCTTAGCGGGGGAGGGGTACTATGGCTACACCTTC. The full variable domain, completed using reference TRBV11-2 and TRBJ1-2, is EAGVAQSPRYKIIEKRQSVAFWCNPISGHATLYWYQQILGQGPKLLIQFQNNGVVDDSQLPKDRFSAERLKGVDSTLKIQPAKLEDSAVYLCASSLAGEGYYGYTFGSGTRLTVV.

V and J are TRBV5-8 and TRBJ2-5, with a tentative D call TRBD2 (6 bases). CDR1 is SGHTS, CDR2 YDEGEE, per germline. The V and J ends lost 4 bases and 2 bases respectively, with 12 bases between them. The CDR3 is made up of 14 amino acids. CDR3 coding DNA: TGTGCCAGCAGCGCTTGGAGCGGGCAAGAGACCCAGTACTTC. Its translation is CASSAWSGQETQYF.

The chain is built from TRBV27 and TRBJ1-1; D unclear. Germline V lookup: CDR1 MNHEY, CDR2 SMNVEV (reference sequence). V gave up 7 bases and J gave up 1 base, with 10 bases separating them. The CDR3 has 13 amino acids. The CDR3, as DNA: TGTGCCAGCAAGTTAACGGGGAACACTGAAGCTTTCTTT. Translated, it gives CASKLTGNTEAFF.